This entry lists 10 T cell receptor beta chains sequenced from one sample in a study of PD-L1 blockade in urothelial cancer. Time point noted: peripheral blood 6 weeks after treatment start. Measured with immunoSEQ multiplex PCR; TCRdb has only the in-frame clones, and not every one. The table has approximately 93,000 clones, around 78% seen once; the top ten hold over 7.5%. The specimen comprised PBMCs, sampled around atezolizumab (anti-PD-L1) treatment. Source of these receptors: a man in his sixties or seventies with urothelial cancer.

The CDR3 loop reads CASSQSYSPSGRRTDTQYF. The CDR3 DNA is TGCGCCAGCAGTCAATCGTATTCTCCTAGCGGGAGGCGCACAGATACGCAGTATTTT. The chain recombines TRBV23-1 with TRBJ2-3; TRBD2 matches at 11 bases. Being an ORF, TRBV23-1 has a function that is uncertain. Unmatched junction bases numbered 9, after V lost 0 bases and J lost 1 base. The CDR3 runs to 19 residues.

This chain joins TRBV2 and TRBJ2-1, with D unresolved. V was cut by 7 bases and J by 6 bases, with 4 bases left in between. The CDR3 extends over 10 amino acids. The germline CDR1 and CDR2 sequences are SNHLY and FYNNEI. CDR3 DNA sequence: TGTGCCAGCAAACTCAATGAGCAGTTCTTC. It translates to CASKLNEQFF.

The chain couples TRBV7-7 to TRBJ2-5, with D perhaps matching TRBD2 (5 bases). This CDR3 region has 14 residues. The ends were cut back, 1 base at V and 5 bases at J, with 11 bases in the middle. Germline values: CDR1 SSHAT, CDR2 FNYEAQ (reference sequence). In nucleotides, the CDR3 is TGTGCCAGCAGCTTAGGTGGGAGAAGCGAGACCCAGTACTTC. Translation gives CASSLGGRSETQYF.

This chain links TRBV7-3 with TRBJ2-1, with 7 bases identical to TRBD2. CDR1 is SGHTA, CDR2 FQGTGA, per germline. The CDR3 has 14 residues. V dropped 3 bases and J dropped 4; count of bases not matched to a gene: 3. CDR3 residues: CASSFGLGYNEQFF. In DNA, the CDR3 is TGTGCCAGCAGCTTCGGACTAGGTTACAATGAGCAGTTCTTC. Together with reference TRBV7-3 and TRBJ2-1, the CDR3 gives the full variable domain: GAGVSQTPSNKVTEKGKYVELRCDPISGHTALYWYRQSLGQGPEFLIYFQGTGAADDSGLPNDRFFAVRPEGSVSTLKIQRTERGDSAVYLCASSFGLGYNEQFFGPGTRLTVL.

In regard to this clone: An end of the junction does not agree with germline; a read error may underlie this. V usage is TRBV12-5 and J usage is TRBJ1-1; maybe TRBD1 (6 bases). The germline V gene has CDR1 LGHNT and CDR2 FRNRAP. CDR3 length: 15 amino acids. CDR3 DNA: TGTGCTAGTGGTTCGTTACAGGGAGGGAACATTGAAGCTTTCTTT. This encodes CASGSLQGGNIEAFF.

The chain employs TRBV5-6 and TRBJ1-1; TRBD1 matches 8 bases. The CDR3 has 15 residues. V shed 4 bases, J shed 5 bases, and the junction held 10 bases outside the gene matches. CDR1 and CDR2 (germline): SGHDT, YYEEEE. CDR3 in DNA: TGTGCCAGCAGCCCTGGGGGCAGGGGGCGAACTGAAGCTTTCTTT. It specifies CASSPGGRGRTEAFF.

This sequence joins TRBV6-5 and TRBJ1-1, with D possibly matching TRBD1 (6 bases). Germline V gene lookup returns CDR1 MNHEY and CDR2 SVGAGI. The CDR3 loop spans 14 amino acids. Trimming removed 0 bases from V and 6 bases from J, with 11 bases in between. CDR3 in amino acids: CASSYSTGAPEAFF. The DNA for the CDR3 is TGTGCCAGCAGTTACTCGACAGGAGCCCCTGAAGCTTTCTTT.

The chain uses TRBV5-1 and TRBJ2-7, with TRBD2 identical over 9 bases. Germline assignment: CDR1 SGHRS and CDR2 YFSETQ. The V segment lost 10 bases and the J segment 7 bases; nucleotides outside the gene matches: 15. There are 14 residues in the CDR3. The CDR3: CAPQALAGVWEQYF. As DNA, the CDR3 is TGCGCCCCGCAGGCCTTAGCGGGAGTCTGGGAGCAGTACTTC.

The chain links TRBV6-4 to TRBJ2-3; 7 positions agree with TRBD2. CDR1 and CDR2 from the germline V gene are MRHNA and SNTAGT. J was trimmed by 1 base and V by 5 bases; bases with no gene match: 0. The CDR3 length is 13 residues. Written as DNA, the CDR3 is TGTGCCAGCAGTACTAGCGGCACAGATACGCAGTATTTT. Translating it yields CASSTSGTDTQYF.

This clone has more than one count but fewer than ten. The chain has TRBV10-3 and TRBJ2-5, with 12 bases fitting TRBD2. With 2 bases clipped from V and 13 bases from J, the junction kept 8 bases outside the gene matches. Germline V gene sequence: CDR1 ENHRY, CDR2 SYGVKD. The CDR3 covers 14 residues. CDR3 sequence: CAISEDRLAGGRYF. The DNA for the CDR3 is TGTGCCATCAGTGAGGACCGGCTAGCGGGAGGGAGGTACTTC.